Detailed here is one TCR beta chain. Its antigen remains unidentified. These data are taken from a study of cytomegalovirus exposure and HLA in healthy donors. As for the study in general: From donors who were HLA-typed, an early data release held about 85 million unique TCRs. General study results and limits: Later work showed greater clonal expansion in HLA-associated TCR beta chains than in equally common others. As immune exposure information, only CMV serostatus was available. Follow-up analysis found HLA locus-dependent TCR association rates, highest for DRB1 and lowest for HLA-C.

The CDR3 contains 20 residues. V dropped 0 bases and J dropped 9 bases, with 33 bases sitting between them. Per germline, CDR1 LGHNA and CDR2 YSLEER. Use of 60 Vbeta and 13 Jbeta primers characterized the PCR. Measured with immunoSEQ multiplex PCR; TCRdb has only the in-frame clones, and not every one. The table has 85,000 to 100,000 clones, 55% to 75% seen once; the top ten hold about 2.9%. This TCR came from a man over 45 in good health and CMV-seronegative. The chain combines TRBV4-3 with TRBJ2-7; weak D call: TRBD2 (6 bases). The sequenced material came from PBMCs. CDR3 protein: CASSQDIDRGDGGAIRWQYF. The CDR3 DNA is TGCGCCAGCAGCCAAGATATAGACCGAGGGGACGGCGGGGCCATACGATGGCAGTACTTC.